These T cell receptor beta chains were read from a single sample in a study of shared clonotypes between healthy human individuals. Sequenced by immunoSEQ multiplex PCR; TCRdb stores in-frame clones only, minus some. The table lists around 1.9 million clones, about 92% of them singletons. What was sequenced was naive CD8+ T cells from PBMCs. These receptors came from a man between 18 and 35 years old in good health. Some clones in this sample may be carry-over from other donors' samples. Each CDR3 is given with its conserved first and last residue. D genes are given only for firm matches. Not every row has a clone size; where given, it reads once, few, many or a size class.

d_call | clone_size | j_call | v_call | cdr3_nt | cdr3_aa
NA | NA | TRBJ2-7 | TRBV5-6 | TGTGCCAGCAGCTTTCGCAGAAACTACGAGCAGTACTTC | CASSFRRNYEQYF
TRBD1 | NA | TRBJ2-2 | TRBV5-7 | TGTGCCAGCAGCCGAGACGGACAGGAGTGGACCGGGGAGCTGTTTTTT | CASSRDGQEWTGELFF
TRBD2 | NA | TRBJ2-7 | TRBV2 | TGTGCCAGCAGTGAAGTCGAGGCGGGAGCCTACGAGCAGTACTTC | CASSEVEAGAYEQYF
NA | NA | TRBJ2-7 | TRBV9 | TGTGCCAGCAGCCCCCTCGGGGGCGCGAGAGGCTACGAGCAGTACTTC | CASSPLGGARGYEQYF
TRBD1 | NA | TRBJ2-7 | TRBV28 | TGTGCCAGCAGTATTGGACAGGCCTACGAGCAGTACTTC | CASSIGQAYEQYF
NA | NA | TRBJ1-2 | TRBV28 | TGTGCCAGCAGGAAACAGGGAAACTATGGCTACACCTTC | CASRKQGNYGYTF
NA | NA | TRBJ1-5 | TRBV27 | TGTGCCAGCAGTTTAGGTGGGGGATATAGCAATCAGCCCCAGCATTTT | CASSLGGGYSNQPQHF
NA | NA | TRBJ2-7 | TRBV7-2 | TGTGCCAGCAGCTCACGGACTGGTACCTACGAGCAGTACTTC | CASSSRTGTYEQYF
NA | NA | TRBJ2-7 | TRBV29-1 | TGCAGCGTTGAAATCGAGGACTCAGGGTACGAGCAGTACTTC | CSVEIEDSGYEQYF
TRBD2 | NA | TRBJ2-1 | TRBV29-1 | TGCAGCTCCCCAGCGGGAGGACCCTACAATGAGCAGTTCTTC | CSSPAGGPYNEQFF
TRBD1 | once | TRBJ2-2 | TRBV27 | TGTGCCAGCAGCCCCACGGGACAGGAGAACACCGGGGAGCTGTTTTTT | CASSPTGQENTGELFF
NA | NA | TRBJ2-3 | TRBV5-1 | TGCGCCAGCAGCTCCCGACCGGGACAAGGCCCCACAGATACGCAGTATTTT | CASSSRPGQGPTDTQYF
TRBD2 | once | TRBJ2-7 | TRBV27 | TGTGCCAGCAGTCCCTCGTATGGGCGGGAGTCCTTCGAGCAGTACTTC | CASSPSYGRESFEQYF
TRBD1 | NA | TRBJ1-3 | TRBV14 | TGTGCCAGCAGCCCGGACAGGGCTGGAAACACCATATATTTT | CASSPDRAGNTIYF
TRBD1 | NA | TRBJ1-2 | TRBV4-1 | TGCGCCAGCAGCCCAGGGGGGGACTACTATGGCTACACCTTC | CASSPGGDYYGYTF
NA | NA | TRBJ2-5 | TRBV7-9 | TGTGCCAGCAGCTTAGAAGCACGGACACAAGAGACCCAGTACTTC | CASSLEARTQETQYF
TRBD1 | NA | TRBJ1-1 | TRBV5-1 | TGCGCCAGCAGCTTGGACCGGGACAGGGGCAGGATGAACACTGAAGCTTTCTTT | CASSLDRDRGRMNTEAFF
TRBD1 | NA | TRBJ1-4 | TRBV5-1 | TGCGCCAGCAGCTTGGATCGGGACAGCGAGTGGGCAACTAATGAAAAACTGTTTTTT | CASSLDRDSEWATNEKLFF
TRBD2 | NA | TRBJ2-7 | TRBV27 | TGTGCCAGCAGTCCTCTAGCGGGAGGTAGTGAGCAGTACTTC | CASSPLAGGSEQYF
NA | NA | TRBJ2-7 | TRBV7-8 | TGTGCCAGCAGCTTCGGTGGACCGGCTTACGAGCAGTACTTC | CASSFGGPAYEQYF
NA | NA | TRBJ2-1 | TRBV27 | TGTGCCAGCAGTTTCTATGGTGGGGTAGCAGATGAGCAGTTCTTC | CASSFYGGVADEQFF
TRBD2 | NA | TRBJ2-7 | TRBV4-1 | TGCGCCAGCAGCCAACGGGGCTCAGGGCGGGAGGCCACCTACGAGCAGTACTTC | CASSQRGSGREATYEQYF
NA | NA | TRBJ2-7 | TRBV7-2 | TGTGCCAGCAGCTTAGGCTTGTGGGGTCTCCCCTACGAGCAGTACTTC | CASSLGLWGLPYEQYF
NA | NA | TRBJ2-1 | TRBV29-1 | TGCAGCGTTGGGGTTCGCGGGGAAGCCTCCAATGAGCAGTTCTTC | CSVGVRGEASNEQFF
TRBD2 | NA | TRBJ2-7 | TRBV27 | TGTGCCAGCACCCCGATATTGGGCGGGAGGTACGAGCAGTACTTC | CASTPILGGRYEQYF
NA | NA | TRBJ1-1 | TRBV28 | TGTGCCAGCAGTTTATGGGGGACCAAGAACACTGAAGCTTTCTTT | CASSLWGTKNTEAFF
NA | NA | TRBJ2-1 | TRBV7-9 | TGTGCCAGCAGCTGGTCGAGCTCCTACAATGAGCAGTTCTTC | CASSWSSSYNEQFF
NA | NA | TRBJ2-5 | TRBV9 | TGTGCCAGCAGCGCCAGTGGTCCAGGAGAGACCCAGTACTTC | CASSASGPGETQYF
NA | NA | TRBJ2-7 | TRBV9 | TGTGCCAGCAGCGCGGATCCGGAGCTGGGCGAGCAGTACTTC | CASSADPELGEQYF
TRBD2 | NA | TRBJ2-5 | TRBV4-3 | TGCGCCAGCAGCCAAGACGGACTAGCCGGGGGTAGGAGGGAGACCCAGTACTTC | CASSQDGLAGGRRETQYF
TRBD2 | NA | TRBJ2-5 | TRBV25-1 | TGTGCCAGCGCCGGGACTAGTGCTGGGGACCAGTACTTC | CASAGTSAGDQYF
TRBD1 | NA | TRBJ2-4 | TRBV7-9 | TGTGCCAGCAGCTTCGGGTGGGACAGCAAAAACATTCAGTACTTC | CASSFGWDSKNIQYF
TRBD2 | NA | TRBJ2-7 | TRBV6-6 | TGTGCCAGCAGTCTCCGACTAGCGGGTCGCTACGAGCAGTACTTC | CASSLRLAGRYEQYF
TRBD1 | NA | TRBJ2-7 | TRBV14 | TGTGCCAGCAGCTCGAGACAGGGGGGATCCTACGAGCAGTACTTC | CASSSRQGGSYEQYF
TRBD2 | NA | TRBJ2-1 | TRBV7-8 | TGTGCCAGCAGCTTATGGCGGGAGGCCTACAATGAGCAGTTCTTC | CASSLWREAYNEQFF